Reported below is one TCR beta chain. Only in-frame clones appear in the TCRdb table, and some are missing; sequencing was by immunoSEQ multiplex PCR. The sample lists under 65,000 clones; about 80% were seen once. This sample was taken from a study of T cells in localized non-small cell lung cancer. V shed 1 base and J shed 0 bases, with 7 bases lying between them. This CDR3 has 15 residues. CDR1 is SNHLY and CDR2 is FYNNEI in the germline V gene. The clonotype was recovered from a female donor over 55 with stage II squamous cell lung carcinoma. This rearrangement joins TRBV2 to TRBJ1-3, with D hard to call. Material: peripheral blood, obtained before any cancer treatment. The CDR3 region has the DNA TGTGCCAGCAGTGAAGTTGGTTTCTCTGGAAACACCATATATTTT. Encoded protein: CASSEVGFSGNTIYF.